These 3 T cell receptor beta chains were sequenced from one sample in a study of T cells in Graves' hyperthyroidism and ophthalmopathy. Amplified TCR beta CDR3 regions came from RNA transcripts. Carried out on the TCR CDR3, a first-round RT-PCR used the HTBI primer set. TCRdb called the multiplex PCR reads again in MiXCR, with one record for every CDR3 protein. The table has some 350,000 distinct CDR3 sequences, 12% to 15% seen once. The specimen was blood. These receptors were obtained from a woman in her forties with Graves' ophthalmopathy.

This chain uses TRBV20-1 with TRBJ2-7; 8 bases line up with TRBD2. The CDR3 consists of 15 residues. CDR1 DFQATT and CDR2 SNEGSKA come from the germline V gene (reference sequence). Trimming took 3 bases from V and 6 from J; bases not matched to a gene: 13. CDR3 residues: CSARDLSGSSSEQYF. The CDR3 coding sequence is TGCAGTGCTAGGGACTTAAGCGGGAGCAGCAGCGAGCAGTACTTC.

At least ten counts were recorded for this clonotype. The rearrangement joins TRBV2 to TRBJ1-5; D remains ambiguous. V lost 6 bases and J 2 bases, leaving 8 bases between the germline ends. Germline V gives CDR1 SNHLY, CDR2 FYNNEI. The CDR3 sequence is 13 residues long. In nucleotides, the CDR3 is TGTGCCAGCAGGGGTATGGGCAATCAGCCCCAGCATTTT. Amino acid sequence: CASRGMGNQPQHF. The entire variable domain, with the rest obtained from reference TRBV2 and TRBJ1-5, is as follows: EPEVTQTPSHQVTQMGQEVILRCVPISNHLYFYWYRQILGQKVEFLVSFYNNEISEKSEIFDDQFSVERPDGSNFTLKIRSTKLEDSAMYFCASRGMGNQPQHFGDGTRLSIL.

This clonotype was seen repeatedly, ten times or more. V gene TRBV6-1 combines with J gene TRBJ2-3; TRBD1 matches 9 bases. This CDR3 comprises 15 residues. The J segment lost 3 bases and the V segment lost 9 bases, leaving 10 bases of the junction unmatched. CDR1 MNHNS and CDR2 SASEGT come from the germline V gene. CDR3 loop: CASHNPGQGTDTQYF. In nucleotides, the CDR3 is TGTGCCAGTCACAATCCGGGACAGGGTACAGATACGCAGTATTTT.